This TCR beta chain derives from a study of beta chain features in type 1 diabetes. The CDR3 consists of 14 residues. Germline loops: CDR1 SGHNT, CDR2 YYREEE (reference sequence). Deletions cut 3 bases from V and 5 bases from J, with 14 bases between. This clone was seen more than once but under ten times. Its cognate antigen is unknown. The investigators reverse transcribed all of the isolated RNA, so they sequenced expressed TCRB transcripts. Sequencing was performed with immunoSEQ multiplex PCR; in TCRdb, only in-frame clones are kept and a portion is missing. The profile shows 330,000 or so clones, 20% of them singletons. Study results and caveats: For patients, the naive, central memory and Treg TCRB repertoires appeared more alike than for healthy donors.

CD4+ cells of the naive, central memory, regulatory and stem cell-like memory types were sorted via CD45RO/CCR7/CD25/CD127/CD95/CD27. Once sorted, every population was more than 95% pure. The TCR sequence derives from a woman aged 18-29 years in good health. The chain uses TRBV5-4 and TRBJ2-5; D is possibly TRBD1 (6 bases). The sample taken for sequencing was naive CD4+ T cells from blood. CDR3 bases: TGTGCCAGCAGCTGGACGGGACAAGGGGAGACCCAGTACTTC. This gives the protein CASSWTGQGETQYF.